The T cell receptor (beta chain) described here comes from a study of T cell changes during pregnancy in multiple sclerosis. The V and J ends lost 4 bases and 0 bases respectively, with 16 bases between them. CDR1 and CDR2 from the germline V gene are SGHTA and FQGNSA. The length of the CDR3 is 17 residues. Using immunoSEQ multiplex PCR, the repertoire was profiled, and TCRdb retains in-frame clones only, with some absent. In the table there are 90,000 or so clones, approximately 90% of which are singletons. The TCR sequence derives from a female donor in good health, enrolled as a control in a pregnancy study. This chain connects TRBV7-2 to TRBJ1-5; possibly TRBD1 for D (6 bases). Sequences were derived from peripheral blood, sampled in the first trimester of pregnancy. This CDR3 reads CASSSPVGAGSNQPQHF. In nucleotides, the CDR3 is TGTGCCAGCAGCTCCCCGGTGGGGGCGGGTAGCAATCAGCCCCAGCATTTT.